This T cell receptor (beta chain) is drawn from a study of cytomegalovirus exposure and HLA in healthy donors. The PCR had 60 Vbeta and 13 Jbeta primers. Generated by immunoSEQ multiplex PCR, the TCRdb table keeps only in-frame clones and is missing some. The profile shows about 200,000 clones, about four fifths of them singletons. This CDR3 spans 13 amino acids. V lost 5 bases, J lost 5 bases, and 12 bases lay in between. Germline CDR1 and CDR2: SGHTA and FQGNSA. Sequenced sample: PBMCs. The TCR originated in a man between 40 and 49 years old in good health and CMV-seropositive. The chain uses TRBV7-2 and TRBJ1-1; D might be TRBD1 (5 bases). The CDR3 loop reads CASSTHRGTEAFF. For the CDR3, the DNA is TGTGCCAGCAGCACACACCGGGGGACTGAAGCTTTCTTT.